This T cell receptor beta chain was sequenced in a study of siplizumab effects on memory and regulatory T cells. Broader study findings: Unstimulated naive T cells seemed to show more diversity than memory cells did, and they also seemed to be among the major contributors to the alloresponse. Assignment to unstimulated subsets succeeded for only a minor fraction of the alloreactive clones.

Trimming took off 1 base at V and 7 bases at J, with 4 bases between the two ends. Germline lookup yields CDR1 LNHNV and CDR2 YYDKDF (reference sequence). The length of the CDR3 is 11 residues. Only in-frame clones appear in the TCRdb table, and some are missing; sequencing was by immunoSEQ multiplex PCR. The data hold 50,000 to 70,000 clones, with around 96% observed a single time. As regards this clone: Its antigen is not identified.

The V call is TRBV15, the J call TRBJ2-5; D not certain. The material sequenced was naive CD8+ T cells sorted from blood. The TCR was taken from a human donor in good health. The chain's CDR3 is CATSRAGTQYF. As DNA, the CDR3 is TGTGCCACCAGCAGAGCGGGGACCCAGTACTTC.